The 11 T cell receptor beta chains below were found in one sample sequenced in a study of blood T cell repertoires in COVID-19. TCRdb keeps only in-frame clones here, not all; method: immunoSEQ multiplex PCR. The sample contains tens of thousands of clones, over 70% of which appear only once. Material for sequencing was peripheral blood. Receptor source: a human donor in a cohort sampled during active COVID-19.

The V gene is TRBV10-1, the J gene TRBJ2-3, with unresolved D. The V and J ends lost 3 bases and 4 bases respectively, with 8 bases between them. Germline loops: CDR1 WNHNN, CDR2 SYGVQD (reference sequence). This CDR3 is 13 amino acids long. In DNA, the CDR3 is TGCGCCAGCAGTGACAAGAGCGCAGATACGCAGTATTTT. It encodes CASSDKSADTQYF.

The chain has TRBV6-2 or TRBV6-3 and TRBJ1-6; 9 bases agree with TRBD1. The CDR3 has 13 amino acids. Germline assignment: CDR1 MNHEY and CDR2 SVGEGT. Trimming at V came to 5 bases and at J to 11 bases, leaving 4 bases not matched to a gene. CDR3 loop: CASSTGQGTPLHF. DNA of the CDR3: TGTGCCAGCAGTACCGGACAGGGGACACCCCTCCACTTT.

This rearrangement joins TRBV6-5 to TRBJ2-1, with 8 nucleotides matching TRBD2. In germline, CDR1 is MNHEY, CDR2 SVGAGI. J was trimmed by 4 bases and V by 10 bases; bases with no gene match: 6. This CDR3 region has 13 residues. CDR3 nucleotides: TGTGCCACCCGGGGGGGATTGTACAATGAGCAGTTCTTC. Its translation is CATRGGLYNEQFF.

The rearrangement uses TRBV27 and TRBJ1-2, with D perhaps TRBD1 (5 bases). The CDR3 sequence is 15 residues long. V shed 2 bases and J shed 4 bases, with 14 bases lying between them. Germline CDR1 reads MNHEY; CDR2 reads SMNVEV (reference sequence). The CDR3 region is CASSLGGYGGYGYTF. Written as DNA, the CDR3 is TGTGCCAGCAGTTTAGGGGGGTATGGGGGCTATGGCTACACCTTC.

This chain joins TRBV5-4 and TRBJ2-7, with 11 bases matching TRBD1. Trimming removed 3 bases from V and 6 bases from J; junction bases left unmatched: 8. The CDR3 is 15 amino acids. CDR1 SGHNT and CDR2 YYREEE come from the germline V gene (reference sequence). CDR3 DNA sequence: TGTGCCAGCAGCTCTAGAGGACAGGGGGCGGGCGAGCAGTACTTC. Translating it yields CASSSRGQGAGEQYF.

CDR3 DNA sequence: TGTGCCAGCATCCCGATCATCGGGACAGGGAAGAATGAGCAGTTCTTC. This sequence encodes CASIPIIGTGKNEQFF. J is TRBJ2-1 and V is TRBV27; 9 bases line up with TRBD1. The CDR3 extends over 16 amino acids. The V gene's germline CDR1 is MNHEY and CDR2 SMNVEV (reference sequence). The V segment lost 7 bases and the J segment 7 bases; nucleotides outside the gene matches: 14.

This chain joins TRBV2 and TRBJ2-7; tentatively, D is TRBD2 (6 bases). The CDR3 runs 13 residues. In germline, CDR1 is SNHLY, CDR2 FYNNEI. The V end lost 4 bases, the J end lost 5 bases, and 12 bases lay between the germline ends. The CDR3 coding sequence is TGTGCCAGCAGTGGTCGGCCGGGGGACGAGCAGTACTTC. Its protein is CASSGRPGDEQYF.

This chain connects TRBV3-1 (or the pseudogene TRBV3-2) to TRBJ1-6, with D unclear. Germline V gives CDR1 LGHDT, CDR2 YNNKEL (reference sequence). The CDR3 contains 11 residues. Trimming cost V 6 bases and J 9 bases, with 6 bases left between them. Written as DNA, the CDR3 is TGTGCCAGCAGTAGAGGTTCACCCCTCCACTTT. The encoded protein is CASSRGSPLHF.

V usage is TRBV27 and J usage is TRBJ2-7; TRBD1 agrees at 8 bases. The germline V gene has CDR1 MNHEY and CDR2 SMNVEV (reference sequence). Trimming at V came to 6 bases and at J to 3 bases, leaving 7 bases not matched to a gene. This CDR3 has 14 amino acids. For the CDR3, the DNA is TGTGCCAGCAGACCTAGGACAGGGAACTACGAGCAGTACTTC. Translated, it gives CASRPRTGNYEQYF.

This clone was observed a single time. The rearrangement joins TRBV29-1 to TRBJ1-2, with D perhaps matching TRBD1 (5 bases). The ends were cut back, 7 bases at V and 3 bases at J, with 9 bases in the middle. Germline V gives CDR1 SQVTM, CDR2 ANQGSEA. This CDR3 comprises 11 residues. The CDR3: CSARDDYGYTF. The CDR3 DNA follows: TGCAGCGCCAGGGATGACTATGGCTACACCTTC.

The chain uses TRBV6-6 and TRBJ2-3, with no clear D. With 6 bases removed from V and 8 bases from J, the gap between germline ends came to 12 bases. Germline-derived CDR1 and CDR2 are MNHNY and SVGAGI (reference sequence). This CDR3 is built from 12 residues. Here the CDR3 reads CASSLLLGTQYF. The CDR3 bases are TGTGCCAGCAGCCTCCTCCTAGGTACGCAGTATTTT.